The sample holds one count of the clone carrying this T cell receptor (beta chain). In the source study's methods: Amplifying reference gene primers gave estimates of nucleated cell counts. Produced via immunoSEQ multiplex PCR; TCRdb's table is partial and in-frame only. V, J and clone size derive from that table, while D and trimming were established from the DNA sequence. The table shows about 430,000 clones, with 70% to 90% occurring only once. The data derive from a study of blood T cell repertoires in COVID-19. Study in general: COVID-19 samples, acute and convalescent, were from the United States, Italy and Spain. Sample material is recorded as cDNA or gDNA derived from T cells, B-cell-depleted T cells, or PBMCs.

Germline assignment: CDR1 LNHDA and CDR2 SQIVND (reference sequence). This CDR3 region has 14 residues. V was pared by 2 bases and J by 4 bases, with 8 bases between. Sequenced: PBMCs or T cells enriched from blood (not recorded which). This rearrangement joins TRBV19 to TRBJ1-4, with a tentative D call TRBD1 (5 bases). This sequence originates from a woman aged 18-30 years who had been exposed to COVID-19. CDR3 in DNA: TGTGCCAGTAGTATATTGGGGGGTAATGAAAAACTGTTTTTT. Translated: CASSILGGNEKLFF. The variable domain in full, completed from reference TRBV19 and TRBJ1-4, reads DGGITQSPKYLFRKEGQNVTLSCEQNLNHDAMYWYRQDPGQGLRLIYYSQIVNDFQKGDIAEGYSVSREKKESFPLTVTSAQKNPTAFYLCASSILGGNEKLFFGSGTQLSVL.